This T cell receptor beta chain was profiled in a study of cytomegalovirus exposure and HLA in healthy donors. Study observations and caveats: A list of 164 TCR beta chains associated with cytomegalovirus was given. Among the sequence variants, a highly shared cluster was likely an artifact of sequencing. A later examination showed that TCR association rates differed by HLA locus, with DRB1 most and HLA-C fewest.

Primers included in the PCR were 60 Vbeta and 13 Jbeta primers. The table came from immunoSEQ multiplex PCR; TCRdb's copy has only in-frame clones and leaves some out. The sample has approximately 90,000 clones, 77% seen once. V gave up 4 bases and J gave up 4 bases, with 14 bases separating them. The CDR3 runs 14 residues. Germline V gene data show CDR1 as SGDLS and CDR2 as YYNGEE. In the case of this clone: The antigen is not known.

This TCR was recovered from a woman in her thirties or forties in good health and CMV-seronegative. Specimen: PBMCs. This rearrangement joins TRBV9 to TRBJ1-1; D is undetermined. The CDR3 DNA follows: TGTGCCAGCAGCCCTCGACTTGGCGGCACTGAAGCTTTCTTT. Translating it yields CASSPRLGGTEAFF.